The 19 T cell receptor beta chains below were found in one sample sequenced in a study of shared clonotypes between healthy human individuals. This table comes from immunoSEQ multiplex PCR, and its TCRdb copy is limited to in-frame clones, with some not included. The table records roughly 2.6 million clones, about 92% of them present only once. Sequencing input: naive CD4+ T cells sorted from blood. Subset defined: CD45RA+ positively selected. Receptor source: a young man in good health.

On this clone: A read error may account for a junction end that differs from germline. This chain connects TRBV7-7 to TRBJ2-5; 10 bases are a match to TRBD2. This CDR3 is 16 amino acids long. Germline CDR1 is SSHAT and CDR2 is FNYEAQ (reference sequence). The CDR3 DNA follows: TGTGCTAGCAGCTTAGGCAGCGGGAGGGCCGGAGAGACCCAGTACTTC. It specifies CASSLGSGRAGETQYF.

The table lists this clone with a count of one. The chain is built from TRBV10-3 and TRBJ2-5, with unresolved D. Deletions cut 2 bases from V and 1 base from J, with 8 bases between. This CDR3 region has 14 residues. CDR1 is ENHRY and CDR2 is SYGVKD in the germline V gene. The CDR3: CAISENHVQETQYF. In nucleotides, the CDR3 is TGTGCCATCAGTGAGAACCACGTCCAAGAGACCCAGTACTTC.

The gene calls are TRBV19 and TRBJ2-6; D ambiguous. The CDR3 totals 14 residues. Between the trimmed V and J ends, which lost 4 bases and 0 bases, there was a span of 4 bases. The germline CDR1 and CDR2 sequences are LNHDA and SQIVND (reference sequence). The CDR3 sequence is CASSTHSGANVLTF. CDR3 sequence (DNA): TGTGCCAGTAGTACCCACTCTGGGGCCAACGTCCTGACTTTC.

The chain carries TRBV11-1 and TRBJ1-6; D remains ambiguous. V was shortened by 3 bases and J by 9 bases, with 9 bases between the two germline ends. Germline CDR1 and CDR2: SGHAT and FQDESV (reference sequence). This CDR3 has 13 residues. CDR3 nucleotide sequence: TGTGCCAGCAGCTTGGACGGGATTTCACCCCTCCACTTT. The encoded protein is CASSLDGISPLHF. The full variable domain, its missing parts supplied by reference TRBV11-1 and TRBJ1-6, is EAEVAQSPRYKITEKSQAVAFWCDPISGHATLYWYRQILGQGPELLVQFQDESVVDDSQLPKDRFSAERLKGVDSTLKIQPAELGDSAMYLCASSLDGISPLHFGNGTRLTVT.

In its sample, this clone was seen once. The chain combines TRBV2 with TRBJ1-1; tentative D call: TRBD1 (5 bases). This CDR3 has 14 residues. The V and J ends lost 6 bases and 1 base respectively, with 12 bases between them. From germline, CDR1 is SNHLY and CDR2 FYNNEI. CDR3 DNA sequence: TGTGCCAGCAGAGGAGAAAGGGGGAACACTGAAGCTTTCTTT. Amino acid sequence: CASRGERGNTEAFF.

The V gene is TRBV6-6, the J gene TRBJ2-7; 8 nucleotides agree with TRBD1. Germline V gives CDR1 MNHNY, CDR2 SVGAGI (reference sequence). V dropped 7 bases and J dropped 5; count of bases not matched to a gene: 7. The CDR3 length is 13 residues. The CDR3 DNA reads TGTGCCAGCACCCCGCAGGGGGCCGACGAGCAGTACTTC. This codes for CASTPQGADEQYF.

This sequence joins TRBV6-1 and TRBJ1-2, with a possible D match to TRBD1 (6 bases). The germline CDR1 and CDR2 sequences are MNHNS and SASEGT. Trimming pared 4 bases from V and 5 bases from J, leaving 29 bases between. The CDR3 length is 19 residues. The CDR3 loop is CASSGGGGALVPAAYGYTF. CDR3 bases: TGTGCCAGCAGTGGAGGAGGGGGAGCGTTGGTTCCTGCTGCATATGGCTACACCTTC.

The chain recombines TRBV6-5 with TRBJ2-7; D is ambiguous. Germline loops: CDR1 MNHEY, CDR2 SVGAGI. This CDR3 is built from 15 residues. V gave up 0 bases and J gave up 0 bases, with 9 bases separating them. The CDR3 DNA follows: TGTGCCAGCAGTTACTCTGGGCTAGACTCCTACGAGCAGTACTTC. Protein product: CASSYSGLDSYEQYF.

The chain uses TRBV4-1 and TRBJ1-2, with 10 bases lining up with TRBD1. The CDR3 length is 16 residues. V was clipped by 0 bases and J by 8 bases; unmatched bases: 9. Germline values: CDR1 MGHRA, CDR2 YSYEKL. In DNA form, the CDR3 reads TGCGCCAGCAGCCAAGAGAAAGGGACAGGGGCTGACGGCTACACCTTC. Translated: CASSQEKGTGADGYTF.

The CDR3 spells CASSQSPGQGEEQYF. CDR3 DNA sequence: TGCGCCAGCAGCCAATCCCCGGGACAGGGGGAAGAGCAGTACTTC. The chain links TRBV4-1 to TRBJ2-7, with 11 bases aligning to TRBD1. Per germline, CDR1 MGHRA and CDR2 YSYEKL. V was pared by 2 bases and J by 7 bases, with 7 bases of the junction left unmatched. This CDR3 region has 15 residues.

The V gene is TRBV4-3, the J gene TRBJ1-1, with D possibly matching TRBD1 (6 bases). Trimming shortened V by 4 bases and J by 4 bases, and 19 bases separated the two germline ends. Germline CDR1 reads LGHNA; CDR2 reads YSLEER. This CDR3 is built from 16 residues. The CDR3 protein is CASSRSLRDILTEAFF. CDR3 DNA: TGCGCCAGCAGCCGGTCGCTTCGGGACATCCTCACTGAAGCTTTCTTT.

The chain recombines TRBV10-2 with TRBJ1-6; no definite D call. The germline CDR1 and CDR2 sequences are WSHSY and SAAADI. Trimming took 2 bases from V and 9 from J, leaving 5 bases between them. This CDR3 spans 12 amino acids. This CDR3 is CASSELFSPLHF. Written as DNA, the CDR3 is TGCGCCAGCAGTGAGCTGTTTTCACCCCTCCACTTT.

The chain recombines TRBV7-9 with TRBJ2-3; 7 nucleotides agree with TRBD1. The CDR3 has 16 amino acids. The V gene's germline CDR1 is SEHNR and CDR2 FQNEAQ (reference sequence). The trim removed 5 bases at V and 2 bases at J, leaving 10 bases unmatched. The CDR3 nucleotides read TGTGCCAGCAGCCCCCCCCGGACAGGAATCACAGATACGCAGTATTTT. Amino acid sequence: CASSPPRTGITDTQYF.

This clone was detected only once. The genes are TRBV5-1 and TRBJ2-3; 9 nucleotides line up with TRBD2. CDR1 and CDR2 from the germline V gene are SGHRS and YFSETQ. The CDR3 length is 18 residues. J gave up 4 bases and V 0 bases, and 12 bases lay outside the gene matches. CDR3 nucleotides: TGCGCCAGCAGCTTGGGGGCGGGAGGGCCAGTATACGCAGATACGCAGTATTTT. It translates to CASSLGAGGPVYADTQYF.

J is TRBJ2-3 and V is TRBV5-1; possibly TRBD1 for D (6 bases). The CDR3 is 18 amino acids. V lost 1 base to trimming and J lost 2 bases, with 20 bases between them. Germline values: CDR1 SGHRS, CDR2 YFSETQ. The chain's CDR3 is CASSLTGKSEVPTDTQYF. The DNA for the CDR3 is TGCGCCAGCAGCTTGACAGGGAAGTCTGAAGTCCCCACAGATACGCAGTATTTT. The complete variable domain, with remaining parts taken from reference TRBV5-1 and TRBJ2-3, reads KAGVTQTPRYLIKTRGQQVTLSCSPISGHRSVSWYQQTPGQGLQFLFEYFSETQRNKGNFPGRFSGRQFSNSRSEMNVSTLELGDSALYLCASSLTGKSEVPTDTQYFGPGTRLTVL.

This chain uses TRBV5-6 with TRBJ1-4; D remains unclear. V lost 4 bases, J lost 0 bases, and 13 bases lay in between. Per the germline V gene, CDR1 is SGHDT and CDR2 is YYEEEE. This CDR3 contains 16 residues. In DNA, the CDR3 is TGTGCCAGCAGCCTATGGACCGCCGCAACTAATGAAAAACTGTTTTTT. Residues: CASSLWTAATNEKLFF.

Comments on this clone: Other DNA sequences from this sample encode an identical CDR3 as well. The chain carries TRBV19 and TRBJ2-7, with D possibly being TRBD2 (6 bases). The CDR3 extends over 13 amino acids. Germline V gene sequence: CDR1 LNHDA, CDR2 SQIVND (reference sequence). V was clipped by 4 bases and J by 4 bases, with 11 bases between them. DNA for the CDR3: TGTGCCAGTAGTACCGCCGGGGGTTACGAGCAGTACTTC. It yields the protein CASSTAGGYEQYF.

The CDR3 coding sequence is TGTGCCAGCAGCCAAGTGATAATTTGGGGGGGGCGAGATACGCAGTATTTT. It yields the protein CASSQVIIWGGRDTQYF. The chain combines TRBV4-2 with TRBJ2-3, with a tentative D call TRBD2 (7 bases). Germline values: CDR1 LGHNA, CDR2 YNFKEQ. The CDR3 has 17 amino acids. The V and J ends lost 1 base and 5 bases respectively, with 19 bases between them.

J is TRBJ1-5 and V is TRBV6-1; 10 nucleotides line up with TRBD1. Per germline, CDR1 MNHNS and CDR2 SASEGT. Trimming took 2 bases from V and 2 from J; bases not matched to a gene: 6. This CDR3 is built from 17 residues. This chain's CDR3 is CASSEPTGGWGNQPQHF. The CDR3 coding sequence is TGTGCCAGCAGTGAACCGACAGGGGGCTGGGGCAATCAGCCCCAGCATTTT.